Listed here are 21 T cell receptor beta chains from one sample, sequenced in a study of blood T cell repertoires in COVID-19. Sequencing was performed with immunoSEQ multiplex PCR; in TCRdb, only in-frame clones are kept and a portion is missing. The sample includes roughly 160,000 clones, about 88% of them seen just once. The sample taken for sequencing was peripheral blood. The receptors were sampled from a man aged 18 to 30 with acute or convalescent COVID-19.

This chain uses TRBV30 with TRBJ2-3; 8 bases fit TRBD1. CDR1 GTSNPN and CDR2 SVGIG come from the germline V gene (reference sequence). Trimming removed 3 bases from V and 2 bases from J; junction bases left unmatched: 4. CDR3 length equals 14 residues. For the CDR3, the DNA is TGTGCCTGGAGCGAGACAGGGGACACAGATACGCAGTATTTT. It encodes CAWSETGDTDTQYF.

The rearrangement links TRBV15 to TRBJ2-3; 8 bases are shared with TRBD1. The CDR3 covers 18 residues. The germline V gene has CDR1 LNHNV and CDR2 YYDKDF (reference sequence). J lost 4 bases, V lost 0 bases, and 12 bases had no gene match. The CDR3 is CATSRDAPGTGWPDTQYF. The CDR3 DNA reads as TGTGCCACCAGCAGAGATGCCCCCGGGACAGGCTGGCCAGATACGCAGTATTTT. Combining the CDR3 with reference TRBV15 and TRBJ2-3 gives the whole variable domain DAMVIQNPRYQVTQFGKPVTLSCSQTLNHNVMYWYQQKSSQAPKLLFHYYDKDFNNEADTPDNFQSRRPNTSFCFLDIRSPGLGDTAMYLCATSRDAPGTGWPDTQYFGPGTRLTVL.

This clone was recorded once. The J gene is TRBJ1-5, the V gene TRBV6-5, with TRBD1 matching over 9 bases. This CDR3 region has 14 residues. Germline V gene lookup returns CDR1 MNHEY and CDR2 SVGAGI. Losses at the gene ends were 7 bases for V and 6 bases for J; bases not matched to a gene: 7. CDR3 loop: CASTSGTGTQPQHF. The DNA for the CDR3 is TGTGCCAGCACCTCCGGGACAGGGACTCAGCCCCAGCATTTT.

The genes are TRBV7-9 and TRBJ2-3, with 7 bases identical to TRBD1. Germline assignment: CDR1 SEHNR and CDR2 FQNEAQ (reference sequence). The CDR3 runs 16 residues. Trimming took 5 bases from V and 8 from J; bases not matched to a gene: 16. CDR3 nucleotides: TGTGCCAGCAGCGAGGGGGTGGGGACAGCCCGCCGTACGCAGTATTTT. Protein sequence: CASSEGVGTARRTQYF. Using reference TRBV7-9 and TRBJ2-3 for the parts outside the CDR3, the full variable domain is DTGVSQNPRHKITKRGQNVTFRCDPISEHNRLYWYRQTLGQGPEFLTYFQNEAQLEKSRLLSDRFSAERPKGSFSTLEIQRTEQGDSAMYLCASSEGVGTARRTQYFGPGTRLTVL.

The chain couples TRBV9 to TRBJ1-1; D unclear. V was shortened by 4 bases and J by 6 bases, with 13 bases between the two germline ends. Germline V lookup: CDR1 SGDLS, CDR2 YYNGEE. This CDR3 has 13 amino acids. CDR3 amino acids: CASSSGVGAEAFF. CDR3 in DNA: TGTGCCAGCAGCTCCGGGGTAGGCGCTGAAGCTTTCTTT. Full variable domain (rest looked up from reference TRBV9 and TRBJ1-1): DSGVTQTPKHLITATGQRVTLRCSPRSGDLSVYWYQQSLDQGLQFLIQYYNGEERAKGNILERFSAQQFPDLHSELNLSSLELGDSALYFCASSSGVGAEAFFGQGTRLTVV.

This clone was recorded once. The chain uses TRBV9 and TRBJ2-3, with TRBD1 matching over 10 bases. In germline, CDR1 is SGDLS, CDR2 YYNGEE. After removal of 0 bases from V and 4 bases from J, the junction contained 5 bases not matched to a gene. The CDR3 sequence is 16 residues long. This CDR3 is CASSVDPTGGSDTQYF. CDR3 in DNA: TGTGCCAGCAGCGTAGACCCGACAGGGGGCTCAGATACGCAGTATTTT.

The CDR3 DNA follows: TGTGCCAGCAGTGATCCTAGGACTAGCGGAAACTACGAGCAGTACTTC. Amino acids: CASSDPRTSGNYEQYF. J is TRBJ2-7 and V is TRBV2; 10 nucleotides agree with TRBD2. Germline CDR1 is SNHLY and CDR2 is FYNNEI. The CDR3 contains 16 residues. V trimming: 3 bases; J trimming: 3 bases; junction bases outside the gene matches: 8.

The chain combines TRBV5-8 with TRBJ2-7; D gene ambiguous. The germline CDR1 and CDR2 sequences are SGHTS and YDEGEE. The ends were cut back, 4 bases at V and 3 bases at J, with 17 bases in the middle. This CDR3 contains 15 residues. The DNA of the CDR3 is TGTGCCAGCAGCGGGTACGCAGGCCGATACTACGAGCAGTACGTC. This gives the protein CASSGYAGRYYEQYV.

This rearrangement joins TRBV18 to TRBJ2-3, with TRBD1 matching 10 bases. In germline, CDR1 is KGHSH, CDR2 LQKENI. The CDR3 consists of 14 residues. V dropped 8 bases and J dropped 1; count of bases not matched to a gene: 3. As DNA, the CDR3 is TGTGCCAGCCGACAGGGGGCTGGCACAGATACGCAGTATTTT. Protein sequence: CASRQGAGTDTQYF.

This chain links TRBV29-1 with TRBJ1-4; D unclear. The CDR3 sequence is 13 residues long. Trimming removed 2 bases from V and 8 bases from J, with 12 bases in between. Germline CDR1 and CDR2: SQVTM and ANQGSEA. The CDR3 bases are TGCAGCGTTGAACCTCCGGCAGGAGAAAAACTGTTTTTT. Residues: CSVEPPAGEKLFF.

The chain links TRBV2 to TRBJ2-5; the D gene is possibly TRBD1 (5 bases). This CDR3 has 19 residues. Germline assignment: CDR1 SNHLY and CDR2 FYNNEI. The ends were cut back, 7 bases at V and 0 bases at J, with 27 bases in the middle. CDR3 nucleotides: TGTGCCAGCACGATCGCGGACACGGGTCGACCCTTGGACCAAGAGACCCAGTACTTC. Amino acids: CASTIADTGRPLDQETQYF.

The gene calls are TRBV5-1 and TRBJ1-4; no reliable D call. V gave up 0 bases and J gave up 4 bases, with 10 bases separating them. The CDR3 is 15 amino acids. Germline lookup yields CDR1 SGHRS and CDR2 YFSETQ. The CDR3 sequence: CASSLVQRLNEKLFF. CDR3 DNA: TGCGCCAGCAGCTTGGTCCAGCGTCTTAATGAAAAACTGTTTTTT.

With respect to this clone: One junction end does not reproduce the germline sequence, and a read error may be involved. The chain uses TRBV2 and TRBJ1-4; a possible D gene is TRBD1 (6 bases). This CDR3 has 16 residues. Looked up from germline, CDR1 is SNHLY and CDR2 is FYNNEI. In nucleotides, the CDR3 is TGTGCCAGCAGGGATTTGGTGGGGACAACGAATGAAAAACTGTTTTTT. Residues: CASRDLVGTTNEKLFF. Together with reference TRBV2 and TRBJ1-4, the CDR3 gives the full variable domain: EPEVTQTPSHQVTQMGQEVILRCVPISNHLYFYWYRQILGQKVEFLVSFYNNEISEKSEIFDDQFSVERPDGSNFTLKIRSTKLEDSAMYFCASRDLVGTTNEKLFFGSGTQLSVL.

The chain recombines TRBV5-8 with TRBJ2-1; TRBD2 agrees at 11 bases. This CDR3 has 14 amino acids. In germline, CDR1 is SGHTS, CDR2 YDEGEE. With 9 bases clipped from V and 7 bases from J, the junction kept 9 bases outside the gene matches. The CDR3 here is CATPPGLAANEQFF. The CDR3 nucleotides read TGTGCCACCCCACCGGGACTAGCGGCGAATGAGCAGTTCTTC.

The rearrangement joins TRBV5-8 to TRBJ1-5, with 7 bases matching TRBD1. CDR3 length equals 15 residues. With V trimmed by 4 bases and J by 4 bases, 8 bases remained unmatched. The germline V gene has CDR1 SGHTS and CDR2 YDEGEE. The chain's CDR3 is CASSPGDSINQPQHF. In nucleotides, the CDR3 is TGTGCCAGCAGCCCAGGGGACAGCATTAATCAGCCCCAGCATTTT.

CDR3 DNA sequence: TGTGCCAGCAGTTACGGGACAGCCCCGCGCCAGCATTTT. It yields the protein CASSYGTAPRQHF. The V gene is TRBV6-2 or TRBV6-3, the J gene TRBJ1-5; 7 nucleotides match TRBD1. Germline-derived CDR1 and CDR2 are MNHEY and SVGEGT. The CDR3 is 13 amino acids. V trimming: 2 bases; J trimming: 12 bases; junction bases outside the gene matches: 7.

CDR3 coding DNA: TGTGCCTGGAGTAACGGGGGTCGAACTGAAGCTTTCTTT. Its translation: CAWSNGGRTEAFF. This rearrangement joins TRBV30 to TRBJ1-1, with D tentatively TRBD1 (5 bases). From germline, CDR1 is GTSNPN and CDR2 SVGIG (reference sequence). The CDR3 consists of 13 residues. Trimming pared 2 bases from V and 5 bases from J, leaving 12 bases between.

CDR3: CASRGTSSGNTIYF. The CDR3, as DNA: TGTGCCAGCAGGGGGACAAGCTCTGGAAACACCATATATTTT. The V call is TRBV2, the J call TRBJ1-3; tentatively, D is TRBD1 (6 bases). CDR1 is SNHLY, CDR2 FYNNEI, per germline. The germline V and J ends were trimmed by 6 bases and 0 bases, with 9 bases remaining between them. CDR3 length equals 14 residues.

The chain is built from TRBV7-9 and TRBJ1-5, with 8 positions matching TRBD1. With 2 bases clipped from V and 7 bases from J, the junction kept 10 bases outside the gene matches. This CDR3 is 16 amino acids long. Germline values: CDR1 SEHNR, CDR2 FQNEAQ (reference sequence). The CDR3 here is CASSLSWTGLEQPQHF. The DNA for the CDR3 is TGTGCCAGCAGCTTAAGTTGGACAGGGTTGGAACAGCCCCAGCATTTT.

For the CDR3, the DNA is TGTGCCAGCAGCCGCGGACTAGCGGGAGGCGAGACCCAGTACTTC. It is translated as CASSRGLAGGETQYF. The chain has TRBV11-3 and TRBJ2-5, with TRBD2 matching 14 bases. Germline values: CDR1 SGHNT, CDR2 YENEEA. The V gene end was trimmed by 5 bases and the J gene end by 5 bases; junction bases not matched to a gene: 4. CDR3 length equals 15 residues.

The chain joins TRBV2 to TRBJ2-5; maybe TRBD2 (5 bases). CDR3 size: 14 residues. Between the trimmed V and J ends, which lost 3 bases and 3 bases, there was a span of 11 bases. The germline gives CDR1 SNHLY, CDR2 FYNNEI. CDR3 sequence reads: CASSETKGEETQYF. The CDR3 DNA is TGTGCCAGCAGTGAGACTAAGGGCGAAGAGACCCAGTACTTC.